This is a list of T cell receptor beta chains from one sample in a study of neurological immune-mediated disorders. Each CDR3 protein is one row after TCRdb ran MiXCR on the 5' RACE reads. The sample holds some 65,000 distinct CDR3 sequences, 3.5% to 4.5% seen once. Sequenced input: PBMCs. These receptors were obtained from a man aged 45-65 years with multiple sclerosis. The CDR3 runs from the conserved cysteine through the conserved F or W. The D gene is left open where the match is weak. Not all rows give a size; the values are once, few, many and, for expanded clones, a class.

v_gene	d_gene	j_gene	abundance	CDR3nt	CDR3aa
TRBV4-1	TRBD1	TRBJ1-2	many	TGCGCCAGCAGCCAGGGACAGGGACCTTTCTATGGCTACACCTTC	CASSQGQGPFYGYTF
TRBV7-6	TRBD2	TRBJ2-4	NA	TGTGCCAGCAGCCCCGAAGGGAGGGAAGCCAAAAACATTCAGTACTTC	CASSPEGREAKNIQYF
TRBV5-1	TRBD2	TRBJ2-1	few	TGCGCCAGCAGCGGGGGACTAGCGGGACAAAATGAGCAGTTCTTC	CASSGGLAGQNEQFF
TRBV7-2	NA	TRBJ2-1	many	TGTGCCAGCAGCTACCACAATGAGCAGTTCTTC	CASSYHNEQFF
TRBV10-3	TRBD1	TRBJ1-5	many	TGTGCCATCAGCCCGACAGGGGGAAATCAGCCCCAGCATTTT	CAISPTGGNQPQHF
TRBV6-2/TRBV6-3	NA	TRBJ1-6	NA	TGTGCCAGCAGACAACCGACAGTTTCACCCCTCAACTTT	CASRQPTVSPLNF
TRBV5-1	NA	TRBJ1-1	many	TGCGCCAGCAAAGGGGAGGGTACTGAAGCTTTCTTT	CASKGEGTEAFF
TRBV5-1	TRBD2	TRBJ2-1	many	TGCGCCAGCAGGGCAGTAGCGGGGGGCGATGAGCAGTTCTTC	CASRAVAGGDEQFF
TRBV5-1	NA	TRBJ2-5	many	TGCGCCAGCAGCCGGGGGGGACAGAACCAAGAGACCCAGTACTTC	CASSRGGQNQETQYF
TRBV6-1	NA	TRBJ1-6	few	TGTGCCAGCAGTGAGGATCTGTCACCCCTCAACTTT	CASSEDLSPLNF
TRBV27	TRBD2	TRBJ2-7	few	TGTGCCAGCAGTGTCTCTAGCGGGGGTACCTACGAGCAGTACTTC	CASSVSSGGTYEQYF
TRBV6-5	TRBD1	TRBJ1-5	many	TGTGCCAGCAGTTCGACAGGGTTTTGGGCGAGCAATCAGCCCCAGCATTTT	CASSSTGFWASNQPQHF
TRBV7-8	NA	TRBJ1-2	NA	TGTGCCAGCAGCTTAGTTTGGCGTCAGGGGTCTCCTTTGAACTATGGCTACACCTTC	CASSLVWRQGSPLNYGYTF
TRBV4-1	NA	TRBJ2-1	many	TGCGCCAGCAGCCAAGATCCCCTTAGCAATGAGCAGTTCTTC	CASSQDPLSNEQFF
TRBV7-2	NA	TRBJ2-3	many	TGTGCCAGCAGCTTAGCGGCAGGGGCGGCCGCAGATACGCAGTATTTT	CASSLAAGAAADTQYF
TRBV20-1	TRBD1	TRBJ1-1	many	TGCAGTGCTGCCCAGGGGGCTATGAACACTGAAGCTTTCTTT	CSAAQGAMNTEAFF
TRBV5-1	NA	TRBJ2-5	many	TGCGCCAGCAGCTTGGTCCAGGGTCTACAAGAGACCCAGTACTTC	CASSLVQGLQETQYF
TRBV7-2	TRBD2	TRBJ2-7	many	TGTGCCAGCAGCATGACTAGCGGCTACGAGCAGTACTTC	CASSMTSGYEQYF
TRBV20-1	TRBD1	TRBJ1-5	many	TGCAGTGCTAGGGGACAGGCGGGTAGGCCCCAGAATTTT	CSARGQAGRPQNF
TRBV20-1	NA	TRBJ1-4	many	TGCAGTGCTACACAGGGACCCAATGAAAAACTGTTTTTT	CSATQGPNEKLFF
TRBV5-5	NA	TRBJ1-3	few	TGTGCCAGCAGCTTGCCGAGGACAGCTGGAAAAACCATATATTTT	CASSLPRTAGKTIYF
TRBV3-1	NA	TRBJ1-1	few	TGTGCCAGCAGCCCCCGGGCCATGAACACTGAAGCTTTCTTT	CASSPRAMNTEAFF
TRBV6-2/TRBV6-3	NA	TRBJ2-6	many	TGTGCCAGCAGTTACGGCCCCAGGGGCGCTGGGGCCAACGTCCTGACTTTC	CASSYGPRGAGANVLTF